This record concerns one T cell receptor (beta chain) sequence. There is no known antigen for this receptor. There are no base qualities to consult, and no much larger clone falls within one base. Library prep was done by the immunoSEQ multiplex PCR assay. TCRdb holds this immuneACCESS table with in-frame rearrangements only. Some clones are missing; in checked studies, unresolved V genes explain under half, and the rest has no known cause. Counted in this sample were 6,000 to 7,500 clones; around 74% of them appeared once. The ten largest clones add up to about 17% of the sample. The data derive from a study of circulating tumor DNA in untreated peripheral T-cell lymphoma (dated by TCRdb to the early 2020s). Tumor-specific TCR clonotypes were identified by sequencing baseline tumor tissue collected before treatment. To monitor patients with peripheral T-cell lymphoma who were getting frontline treatment on a trial, the study applied next-generation sequencing to T-cell receptor sequences.

The CDR3 sequence holds 18 residues, the cysteine and phenylalanine included. The sequence is cut down to CDR3 DNA, 54 bases in frame from base 1. Trimming accounts for 0 bases at V and 4 bases at J, while the number of junction bases matched to no gene is 12. CDR1 and CDR2, per the germline V gene, are SGHNT and YENEEA. The research as a whole found: Tumor-specific clonotypes turned up in roughly 73% of patients, identified from 85% to 90% of baseline tissues and from about 67% of baseline serum samples.

The specimen sequenced was tumor tissue. This clonotype was obtained from a human donor with peripheral T-cell lymphoma. This chain joins TRBV11-3 to TRBJ2-1; TRBD2 matches 7 bases in the middle. The CDR3 protein: CASSLDGRREPPYNEQFF. The nucleotide sequence is TGTGCCAGCAGCTTAGATGGGCGGCGGGAGCCCCCTTACAATGAGCAGTTCTTC.